This T cell receptor (beta chain) was identified in a study of cytomegalovirus exposure and HLA in healthy donors (dated by TCRdb to about 2017). With respect to the entire study: The roughly 650 repertoires of the first cohort and the approximately 130 validation repertoires were produced on the same platform, according to a later analysis. The aim of the study was to test whether cataloging public T cell receptors could identify signatures of past pathogen exposure. Besides the first cohort of under 700 subjects, a separate validation cohort made up of 95 to 150 different subjects was used. To predict cytomegalovirus infection status, the study combined high-throughput TCR immunosequencing, statistical association of individual TCRs with disease status, and machine learning. On the study overall, not on this receptor specifically: In a later analysis, TCRs clustered in the first cohort were found to also tend to co-occur in the roughly 110 validation repertoires, with 94% of cluster scores above 0. Across donors, most TCR sequences were observed very rarely, whereas some public TCRs were present in many individuals. In both the original and validation cohorts, the classifier was reported to diagnose cytomegalovirus status with high specificity and sensitivity. In vitro tests confirmed that a few of the cytomegalovirus-associated TCR beta chains recognize cytomegalovirus antigens. The study gave a list of some 150 TCR beta chains associated with cytomegalovirus. According to the authors, the approach could potentially be generalized to other disease states and immunological phenotypes. The validation cohort had no HLA typing available for a later analysis, so co-occurrence within that cohort was assessed over all 130 or so repertoires.

Library preparation was by the immunoSEQ multiplex PCR assay. Per the source publication's procedure: A statistical classification framework was built to diagnose cytomegalovirus status from the catalog of TCR beta chain sequences. TCRdb limited this immuneACCESS table to in-frame rearrangements with V and J called. A share of clones is missing; checked studies link under half to unresolved V genes, and the rest is unexplained. The V and J calls and the clone size are those of that table, but D and trimming were determined from the DNA. For this sample the table gives more than 95,000 clones, of which 86% were detected only once. Approximately 4.9% of the sample lies in the top ten. The donors belonged to the validation cohort of roughly 120 subjects, which was separate from the 666-subject first cohort. The sample holds a few counts of this clone. Its recognized antigen is unknown. No clone much larger than this one lies a single base away; base qualities are absent.

The V and J ends are trimmed by 5 bases and 8 bases, leaving 18 bases between them. The CDR3, cysteine through phenylalanine, is 13 amino acids long. Only the CDR3 portion is preserved as DNA: 39 bases, with reading frame beginning at the first base. CDR1 and CDR2, looked up from the germline V gene (reference sequence), are GTSNPN and SVGIG. The rearrangement joined TRBV30 to TRBJ1-2; TRBD1 is a weak D gene call, 6 bases matching. The sequenced material came from PBMCs. The origin of this receptor is a man aged 18 to 35 in good health and CMV-seronegative. The CDR3 region reads CAWEGHRIEGYTF. The sequence in DNA is TGTGCCTGGGAGGGACACCGGATCGAAGGCTACACCTTC.